The 28 T cell receptor beta chains below come from one sample, sequenced in a study of T-cell reconstitution after alpha-beta-depleted transplantation in children. Using unique molecular identifiers, the investigators prepared the TCRbeta library. TCRdb passed the PCR reads through MiXCR, listing each CDR3 protein once. Of hundreds of thousands of distinct CDR3 sequences in the sample, roughly 13% are singletons; the top ten hold approximately 2%. The sample in question was PBMCs, mostly from graft donor cells, obtained 360 days after TCRalphabeta/CD19-depleted stem cell transplant. The receptors stem from a male patient aged 10-17 years who had a stem cell transplant for acute myeloid leukemia, so the T cells may come from the graft donor.

This clonotype was seen a handful of times. This chain joins TRBV12-3 or TRBV12-4 and TRBJ2-7; possibly TRBD2 for D (6 bases). The CDR3 sequence is 14 residues long. V gave up 3 bases and J gave up 2 bases, with 11 bases separating them. The CDR3 sequence: CASSFGDLTYEQYF. The CDR3, as DNA: TGTGCCAGCAGTTTCGGGGACTTAACCTACGAGCAGTACTTC.

This sequence joins TRBV7-1 and TRBJ2-4, with 12 bases fitting TRBD2. TRBV7-1 is an open reading frame, and its role is uncertain. V shed 3 bases and J 1 base; nucleotides not matched to a gene: 19. There are 22 residues in the CDR3. CDR3 coding DNA: TGTGCCAGCAGCTCCCGCCCCCCGGGACTAGCGGGCCCGGGAGGCGCCAAAAACATTCAGTACTTC. Its translation is CASSSRPPGLAGPGGAKNIQYF.

The V call is TRBV12-3 or TRBV12-4, the J call TRBJ2-7; D is possibly TRBD1 (7 bases). The CDR3 totals 16 residues. V shed 6 bases and J shed 0 bases, with 18 bases lying between them. The CDR3 DNA follows: TGTGCCAGCAGCCCACGGGGGACAGTCTACTCCTACGAGCAGTACTTC. It is translated as CASSPRGTVYSYEQYF.

A note on this clonotype: Compared with germline, one end of the junction differs, possibly owing to a read error. The J gene is TRBJ2-3, the V gene TRBV7-7; 7 bases match TRBD2. Germline V gene sequence: CDR1 SSHAT, CDR2 FNYEAQ (reference sequence). This CDR3 has 16 amino acids. The CDR3 DNA follows: TGTGCTAGCAGCTTTGGGCGGGAGCCTCGAACAGATACGCAGTATTTT. The encoded protein is CASSFGREPRTDTQYF.

This clonotype was detected ten times or more. The chain joins TRBV6-5 to TRBJ2-3, with D perhaps matching TRBD2 (6 bases). Trimming left V 8 bases short and J 0 bases short, with 9 bases between. In germline, CDR1 is MNHEY, CDR2 SVGAGI. CDR3 length equals 13 residues. Here the CDR3 DNA reads TGTGCCAGCCGGGGGTTCAGCACAGATACGCAGTATTTT. Residues: CASRGFSTDTQYF.

About this clonotype: A read error may explain this, as a much larger clone is one base away. The gene calls are TRBV25-1 and TRBJ2-1, with 8 bases that match TRBD2. This CDR3 spans 15 amino acids. The V gene's germline CDR1 is MGHDK and CDR2 SYGVNS. CDR3 DNA: TGTGCCAGCAGTGAACCGACTAGCGTCGACAATGAGCAGGTCTTC. Translated: CASSEPTSVDNEQVF.

This clonotype was detected many times. The chain has TRBV7-9 and TRBJ2-7, with D perhaps matching TRBD2 (6 bases). The V and J ends lost 3 bases and 4 bases respectively, with 13 bases between them. The length of the CDR3 is 14 residues. Per the germline V gene, CDR1 is SEHNR and CDR2 is FQNEAQ (reference sequence). This CDR3 is CASSFGRGTYEQYV. The CDR3 DNA sequence: TGTGCCAGCAGCTTTGGGCGGGGAACATACGAGCAGTACGTC.

V and J are TRBV19 and TRBJ1-4, with 7 bases lining up with TRBD1. V was clipped by 6 bases and J by 0 bases; unmatched bases: 4. The CDR3 extends over 15 amino acids. Germline V lookup: CDR1 LNHDA, CDR2 SQIVND (reference sequence). CDR3 loop: CASRRQGPTNEKLFF. CDR3 coding DNA: TGTGCCAGTAGGCGACAGGGACCAACTAATGAAAAACTGTTTTTT.

This chain connects TRBV4-2 to TRBJ2-1, with 13 bases identical to TRBD2. J was trimmed by 6 bases and V by 2 bases; bases with no gene match: 7. The CDR3 is 17 residues long. Germline-derived CDR1 and CDR2 are LGHNA and YNFKEQ. CDR3 sequence reads: CASSQPGLAGTTNEQFF. The CDR3 bases are TGTGCCAGCAGCCAACCGGGACTAGCGGGGACCACCAATGAGCAGTTCTTC.

The CDR3 loop reads CASSFEQLYQETQYF. The CDR3 DNA is TGTGCCAGCAGTTTTGAACAGTTGTACCAAGAGACCCAGTACTTC. The J gene is TRBJ2-5, the V gene TRBV12-3 or TRBV12-4; D call uncertain. This CDR3 is 15 amino acids long. Trimming removed 3 bases at V and 0 bases at J, with 11 bases between.

The chain combines TRBV20-1 with TRBJ2-7, with 12 nucleotides matching TRBD1. Germline V gene lookup returns CDR1 DFQATT and CDR2 SNEGSKA (reference sequence). There are 15 residues in the CDR3. V shed 1 base and J 2 bases; nucleotides not matched to a gene: 3. CDR3 in amino acids: CSARVGDRGPYEQYF. For the CDR3, the DNA is TGCAGTGCTAGAGTTGGGGACAGGGGGCCCTACGAGCAGTACTTC.

J is TRBJ2-1 and V is TRBV29-1; maybe TRBD2 (6 bases). The V gene lost 3 bases and the J gene lost 6 bases, with 33 bases spanning the gap. The V gene's germline CDR1 is SQVTM and CDR2 ANQGSEA. The CDR3 is 20 residues long. CDR3 protein: CSVEWGIFRLGLKLCNEQFF. The CDR3 bases are TGCAGCGTTGAGTGGGGGATTTTCCGACTAGGCCTCAAGCTGTGCAATGAGCAGTTCTTC.

This clonotype has only a few counts. The chain recombines TRBV9 with TRBJ2-7, with a weak D call TRBD1 (6 bases). The germline CDR1 and CDR2 sequences are SGDLS and YYNGEE. The CDR3 spans 15 residues. The V gene lost 0 bases and the J gene lost 7 bases, with 17 bases spanning the gap. The CDR3 region has the DNA TGTGCCAGCAGCGTAGGAGCAGGGGTCGGCGGTGAGCAGTACTTC. Translation: CASSVGAGVGGEQYF. The full variable domain, its missing parts supplied by reference TRBV9 and TRBJ2-7, is DSGVTQTPKHLITATGQRVTLRCSPRSGDLSVYWYQQSLDQGLQFLIQYYNGEERAKGNILERFSAQQFPDLHSELNLSSLELGDSALYFCASSVGAGVGGEQYFGPGTRLTVT.

This clonotype was counted many times. In nucleotides, the CDR3 is TGTGCCACCGACAGGGAAAACTATGGCTACACCTTC. Translation gives CATDRENYGYTF. The chain joins TRBV24-1 to TRBJ1-2, with 7 bases lining up with TRBD1. This CDR3 is 12 amino acids long. The trim removed 9 bases at V and 2 bases at J, leaving 2 bases unmatched. Germline values: CDR1 KGHDR, CDR2 SFDVKD.

This clonotype occurred a few times. The gene calls are TRBV11-2 and TRBJ1-1, with a possible D match to TRBD1 (6 bases). The CDR3 has 17 residues. Per the germline V gene, CDR1 is SGHAT and CDR2 is FQNNGV. V lost 3 bases, J lost 1 base, and 18 bases lay in between. Written as DNA, the CDR3 is TGTGCCAGCAGCTTCGTGGTAGGGTACAGGGCGAACACTGAAGCTTTCTTT. As protein: CASSFVVGYRANTEAFF.

The table lists this clonotype with a few counts. The J gene is TRBJ2-7, the V gene TRBV6-5; TRBD1 agrees at 7 bases. V lost 6 bases to trimming and J lost 0 bases; unmatched junction nucleotides: 5. The CDR3 consists of 14 residues. CDR1 and CDR2 (germline): MNHEY, SVGAGI. The CDR3 region is CASRSTGFSYEQYF. CDR3 DNA: TGTGCCAGCAGATCGACAGGGTTCTCCTACGAGCAGTACTTC.

This clonotype showed up many times. This rearrangement joins TRBV4-3 to TRBJ2-3; 8 bases are shared with TRBD1. J was trimmed by 7 bases and V by 1 base; bases with no gene match: 10. Germline CDR1 reads LGHNA; CDR2 reads YSLEER. The CDR3 totals 16 residues. The CDR3 here is CASSQVGQGALNTQYF. The CDR3 DNA reads TGCGCCAGCAGCCAAGTGGGTCAGGGGGCATTAAATACGCAGTATTTT.

This chain uses TRBV10-3 with TRBJ2-7; TRBD2 matches 7 bases. J was trimmed by 2 bases and V by 3 bases; bases with no gene match: 4. This CDR3 contains 14 residues. From germline, CDR1 is ENHRY and CDR2 SYGVKD. The CDR3 DNA reads as TGTGCCATCAGTGACGGGGCGGGGGCCTACGAGCAGTACTTC. As protein: CAISDGAGAYEQYF.

This clonotype came up a few times. The chain's CDR3 is CATKKAGANTGELFF. The DNA of the CDR3 is TGTGCCACCAAGAAGGCGGGAGCGAACACCGGGGAGCTGTTTTTT. The chain employs TRBV6-1 and TRBJ2-2, with TRBD2 matching over 7 bases. The CDR3 extends over 15 amino acids. The V gene end was trimmed by 10 bases and the J gene end by 0 bases; junction bases not matched to a gene: 8. Germline-derived CDR1 and CDR2 are MNHNS and SASEGT.

This clonotype was detected a few times. V is TRBV7-9 and J is TRBJ2-1; D could derive from TRBD1 or TRBD2 (5 bases each). The V end was cut by 6 bases, the J end by 4 bases, with 19 bases between. CDR1 is SEHNR, CDR2 FQNEAQ, per germline (reference sequence). The CDR3 loop spans 16 amino acids. The CDR3 loop reads CASRSTWGRVYNEQFF. The CDR3 coding sequence is TGTGCCAGCAGGTCTACCTGGGGACGAGTATACAATGAGCAGTTCTTC.

This rearrangement joins TRBV7-9 to TRBJ2-7; the match to TRBD1 covers 8 bases. The CDR3 loop spans 16 amino acids. V shed 5 bases, J shed 3 bases, and the junction held 12 bases outside the gene matches. The germline V gene encodes CDR1 SEHNR and CDR2 FQNEAQ (reference sequence). The CDR3 sequence is CASSVTGTGTIYEQYF. CDR3 nucleotides: TGTGCCAGCAGCGTCACAGGGACAGGAACAATCTACGAGCAGTACTTC.

This clonotype was seen a handful of times. The genes are TRBV7-3 and TRBJ2-7, with TRBD2 matching over 10 bases. V gave up 2 bases and J gave up 0 bases; unmatched junction bases: 10. Germline CDR1 is SGHTA and CDR2 is FQGTGA. The CDR3 runs 18 residues. The CDR3 nucleotides are TGTGCCAGCAGCTTATACGCCTCTAGCGGGAGCCTCTCCTACGAGCAGTACTTC. Its translation: CASSLYASSGSLSYEQYF.

This chain uses TRBV3-1 with TRBJ2-5; the D is unclear. Trimming took 6 bases from V and 4 from J, leaving 15 bases between them. The CDR3 has 14 amino acids. Germline V CDR1 and CDR2: LGHDT, YNNKEL (reference sequence). The CDR3 reads CASSPIGLRETQYF. The CDR3 bases are TGTGCCAGCAGTCCTATCGGGCTTCGAGAGACCCAGTACTTC.

The chain recombines TRBV20-1 with TRBJ2-4; weak D call: TRBD2 (6 bases). V lost 6 bases, J lost 4 bases, and 13 bases lay in between. Per germline, CDR1 DFQATT and CDR2 SNEGSKA (reference sequence). The CDR3 spans 13 residues. The CDR3 sequence: CSAVGTPKNIQYF. DNA for the CDR3: TGCAGTGCGGTCGGGACTCCTAAAAACATTCAGTACTTC.

This clonotype was found many times. V and J are TRBV5-1 and TRBJ2-5; a possible D gene is TRBD2 (6 bases). This CDR3 has 12 residues. The V end was cut by 7 bases, the J end by 5 bases, with 12 bases between. Germline V gene sequence: CDR1 SGHRS, CDR2 YFSETQ. The CDR3 DNA sequence: TGCGCCAGCGGGGGGATGGAGGAGACCCAGTACTTC. Protein sequence: CASGGMEETQYF.

This clonotype was recorded a few times. The chain links TRBV3-1 to TRBJ2-1; TRBD2 matches at 11 bases. The CDR3 has 16 residues. CDR1 LGHDT and CDR2 YNNKEL come from the germline V gene (reference sequence). With 0 bases clipped from V and 9 bases from J, the junction kept 7 bases outside the gene matches. The CDR3 is CASSQDHTSGSGEQFF. The DNA for the CDR3 is TGTGCCAGCAGCCAAGATCACACTAGCGGGAGTGGTGAGCAGTTCTTC.

V usage is TRBV18 and J usage is TRBJ2-1, with D perhaps TRBD2 (5 bases). This CDR3 has 17 amino acids. Trimming took off 4 bases at V and 1 base at J, with 17 bases between the two ends. CDR1 is KGHSH and CDR2 is LQKENI in the germline V gene. CDR3 DNA sequence: TGTGCCAGCTCACTACTTACTAGGTCTGAATCCTACAATGAGCAGTTCTTC. Protein sequence: CASSLLTRSESYNEQFF.

This clonotype was picked up a small number of times. This rearrangement joins TRBV2 to TRBJ2-5, with no clear D. V dropped 1 base and J dropped 5 bases, with 5 bases sitting between them. Germline lookup yields CDR1 SNHLY and CDR2 FYNNEI. The CDR3 length is 12 residues. The CDR3 loop is CASSEVRETQYF. DNA for the CDR3: TGTGCCAGCAGTGAAGTACGGGAGACCCAGTACTTC.